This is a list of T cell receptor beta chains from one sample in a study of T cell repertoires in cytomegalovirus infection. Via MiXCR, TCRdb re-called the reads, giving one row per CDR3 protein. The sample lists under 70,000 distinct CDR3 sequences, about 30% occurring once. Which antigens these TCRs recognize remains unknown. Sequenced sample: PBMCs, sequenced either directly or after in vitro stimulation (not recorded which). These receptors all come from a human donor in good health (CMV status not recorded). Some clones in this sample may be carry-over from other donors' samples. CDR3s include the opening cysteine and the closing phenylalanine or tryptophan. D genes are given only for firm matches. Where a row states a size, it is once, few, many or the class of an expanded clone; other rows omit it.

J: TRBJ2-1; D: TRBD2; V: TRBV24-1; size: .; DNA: TGTGCCACTCAGGATAGGCGGGAGCATGATGAGCAGTTCTTC; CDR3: CATQDRREHDEQFF
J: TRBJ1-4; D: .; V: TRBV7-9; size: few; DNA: TGTGCCAGCAGCTTAGCCGCAACAACTAATGAAAAACTGTTTTTT; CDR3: CASSLAATTNEKLFF
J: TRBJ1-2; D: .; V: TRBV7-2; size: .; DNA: TGTGCCAGCAGCTTACCCGACCCGAAGAGCTACACCTTC; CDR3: CASSLPDPKSYTF
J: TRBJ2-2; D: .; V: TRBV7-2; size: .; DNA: TGTGCCAGCAGCTTAGCAGCGGGCGTCGGGGAGCTGTTTTTT; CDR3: CASSLAAGVGELFF
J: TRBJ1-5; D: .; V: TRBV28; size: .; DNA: TGTGCCAGCAGTTTTGCCTCTAGCAATCAGCCCCAGCATTTT; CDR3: CASSFASSNQPQHF
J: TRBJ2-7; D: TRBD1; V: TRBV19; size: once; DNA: TGTGCCAGTAGTACACCCCTCGGACAGGGGGCCTACGAGCAGTACTTC; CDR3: CASSTPLGQGAYEQYF
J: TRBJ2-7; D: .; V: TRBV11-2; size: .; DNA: TGTGCCAGCAGCTCCTTCAGGGACCTGGACGAGCAGTACTTC; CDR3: CASSSFRDLDEQYF
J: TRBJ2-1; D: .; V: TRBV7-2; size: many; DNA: TGTGCCAGCAGCTTTTCCCTCATTAATGAGCAGTTCTTC; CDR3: CASSFSLINEQFF
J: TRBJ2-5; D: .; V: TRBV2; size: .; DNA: TGTGCCAGCAGGCCCCCCGGGACCCAGTACTTC; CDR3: CASRPPGTQYF
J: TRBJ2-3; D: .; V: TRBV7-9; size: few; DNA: TGTGCCAGCAGCTCAGGACGTGGGGGAAGCACAGATACGCAGTATTTT; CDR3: CASSSGRGGSTDTQYF
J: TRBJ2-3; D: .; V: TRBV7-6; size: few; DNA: TGTGCCAGCAGCTTTATGGTTGCAGATACGCAGTATTTT; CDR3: CASSFMVADTQYF
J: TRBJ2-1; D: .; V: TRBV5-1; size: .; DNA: TGCGCCAGCAGCTTGGCCTCTCCGTACAATGAGCAGTTCTTC; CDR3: CASSLASPYNEQFF
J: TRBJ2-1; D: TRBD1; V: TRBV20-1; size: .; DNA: TGCAGTGCTAGAGTACGCACAGGGGTCCGCTCCTACAATGAGCAGTTCTTC; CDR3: CSARVRTGVRSYNEQFF
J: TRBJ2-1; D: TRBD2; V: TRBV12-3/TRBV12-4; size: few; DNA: TGTGCCAGCAGGGGGACTAGCGGAGACAATGAGCAGTTCTTC; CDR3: CASRGTSGDNEQFF
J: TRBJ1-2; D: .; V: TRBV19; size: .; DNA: TGTGCCAGTAGTAATCAGGCGGATGGCTACACCTTC; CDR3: CASSNQADGYTF
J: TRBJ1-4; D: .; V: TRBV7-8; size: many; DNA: TGTGCCAGCAGCTTAGGTATACGGATGGAAAAACTGTTTTTT; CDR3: CASSLGIRMEKLFF
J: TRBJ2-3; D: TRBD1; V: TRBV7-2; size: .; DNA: TGTGCCAGCTCTCAAGACAGGGGGGCGGATACGCAGTATTTT; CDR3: CASSQDRGADTQYF
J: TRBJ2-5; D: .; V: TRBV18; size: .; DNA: TGTGCCAGCTCACCGGGGGCAGCTAGTACGCAGTACTTC; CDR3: CASSPGAASTQYF
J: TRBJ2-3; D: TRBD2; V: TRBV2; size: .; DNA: TGTGCCAGCAGTGAAGGCCGCGGCAGCGGGGTCCCAGATACGCAGTATTTT; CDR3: CASSEGRGSGVPDTQYF
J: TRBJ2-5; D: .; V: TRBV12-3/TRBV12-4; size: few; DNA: TGTGCCAGCAGTTCAGGCTTCCCCCCGGAGACCCAGTACTTC; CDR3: CASSSGFPPETQYF
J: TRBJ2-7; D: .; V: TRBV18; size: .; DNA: TGTGCCAGCTCACCACCAATCGGGTACGAGCAGTACTTC; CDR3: CASSPPIGYEQYF
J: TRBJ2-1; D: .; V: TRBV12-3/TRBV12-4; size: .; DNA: TGTGCCAGCAGTGGCCGGGACTCTTGGCGTGAGCAGTTCTTC; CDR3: CASSGRDSWREQFF
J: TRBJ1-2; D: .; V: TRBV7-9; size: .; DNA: TGTGCCAGCACCCAGGGACAAGGACTTTCCTATGGCTACACCTTC; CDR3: CASTQGQGLSYGYTF
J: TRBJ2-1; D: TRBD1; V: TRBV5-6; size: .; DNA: TGTGCCAGCATCCTGACAGGGTCCGATGAGCAGTTCTTC; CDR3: CASILTGSDEQFF
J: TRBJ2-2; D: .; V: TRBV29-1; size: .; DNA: TGCAGCGTCGGAGGGACGAACACCGGGGAGCTGTTTTTT; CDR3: CSVGGTNTGELFF
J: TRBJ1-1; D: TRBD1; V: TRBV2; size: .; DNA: TGTGCCAGCAGTTACGACAGGGTTGGCACTGAAGCTTTCTTT; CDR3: CASSYDRVGTEAFF
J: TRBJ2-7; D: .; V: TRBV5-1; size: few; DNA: TGCGCCAGCAGCTTGGGATCAGGGAGCTCCTACGAGCAGTACTTC; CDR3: CASSLGSGSSYEQYF
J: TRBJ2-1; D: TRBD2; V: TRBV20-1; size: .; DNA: TGCAGTGCTAGAGGGCGGGGGGGCAGCTCCTACAATGAGCAGTTCTTC; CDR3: CSARGRGGSSYNEQFF
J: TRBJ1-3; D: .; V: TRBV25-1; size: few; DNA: TGTGCCAGCAGTGCAAACACCATATATTTT; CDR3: CASSANTIYF
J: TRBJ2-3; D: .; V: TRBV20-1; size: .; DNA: TGCAGTGCTAGAGTACCCCGAGTGACAGATACGCAGTATTTT; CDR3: CSARVPRVTDTQYF
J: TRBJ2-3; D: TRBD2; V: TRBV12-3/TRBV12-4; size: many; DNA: TGTGCCAGTAGGACTAGCGGGAGAATGGGGTCTAGCACAGATACGCAGTATTTT; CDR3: CASRTSGRMGSSTDTQYF
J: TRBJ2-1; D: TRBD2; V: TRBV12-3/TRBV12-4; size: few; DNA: TGTGCCAGCAGTTACCGGACTAGCGGGAGGGCCAGGAATGAGCAGTTCTTC; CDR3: CASSYRTSGRARNEQFF
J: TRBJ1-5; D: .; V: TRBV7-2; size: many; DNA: TGTGCCAGCAGCTCAAGGGACTTCAATCAGCCCCAGCATTTT; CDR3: CASSSRDFNQPQHF
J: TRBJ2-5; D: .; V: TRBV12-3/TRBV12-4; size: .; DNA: TGTGCCAGCAGGGGGAAGGGAGAGACCCAGTACTTC; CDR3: CASRGKGETQYF
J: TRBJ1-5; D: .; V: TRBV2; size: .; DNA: TGTGCCAGCAGGGACACAAGAAGTCAGCCCCAGCATTTT; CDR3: CASRDTRSQPQHF
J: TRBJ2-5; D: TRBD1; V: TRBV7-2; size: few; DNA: TGTGCCAGCAGCTTTTCAGGGGGACAAGAGACCCAGTACTTC; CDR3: CASSFSGGQETQYF
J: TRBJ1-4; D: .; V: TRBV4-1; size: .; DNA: TGCGCCAGCAGCCAAGTTGGGGGTATGGGTGAAAAACTGTTTTTT; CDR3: CASSQVGGMGEKLFF
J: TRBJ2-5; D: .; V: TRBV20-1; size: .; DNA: TGCAGTGCTACTCGGACCCAGGCGGCGACCCAGTACTTC; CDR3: CSATRTQAATQYF
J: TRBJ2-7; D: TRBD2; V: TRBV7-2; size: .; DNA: TGTGCCAGCAGCTTGAGCAGCGGGAGGATCTACGAGCAGTACTTC; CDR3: CASSLSSGRIYEQYF
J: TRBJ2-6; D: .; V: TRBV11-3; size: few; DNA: TGTGCCAGCAGCTTATTCGGCAGTGGGGCCAACGTCCTGACTTTC; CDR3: CASSLFGSGANVLTF
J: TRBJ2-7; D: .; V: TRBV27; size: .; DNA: TGTGCCAGCAGTTTTCAGGGGACCTACGAGCAGTACTTC; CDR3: CASSFQGTYEQYF